The rows below give T cell receptor beta chains drawn from one sample of a study of cytomegalovirus exposure and HLA in healthy donors. Only in-frame clones appear in the TCRdb table, and some are missing; sequencing was by immunoSEQ multiplex PCR. The table records approximately 130,000 clones, around 84% of them present only once. Material: PBMCs. These receptors all stem from a woman aged 40 to 50 in good health and CMV-seronegative. CDR3s include the opening cysteine and the closing phenylalanine or tryptophan. A D gene is named only where the DNA matches it firmly.

D gene	V gene	J gene	CDR3 protein	CDR3 DNA
NA	TRBV19	TRBJ2-6	CASSRRDPRATISGANGLTF	TGTGCCAGTAGTAGACGTGATCCCAGAGCCACAATCTCTGGGGCCAACGGCCTGACTTTC
NA	TRBV7-6	TRBJ2-3	CASSLVGDTQYF	TGTGCCAGCAGCTTAGTCGGGGATACGCAGTATTTT
TRBD1	TRBV2	TRBJ1-4	CASSVTGSGEKLFF	TGTGCCAGCAGTGTGACAGGGTCCGGTGAAAAACTGTTTTTT
TRBD2	TRBV7-7	TRBJ2-7	CAWVGTSGRVCLLYEQYF	TGTGCTTGGGTGGGGACTAGCGGGAGGGTGTGTCTTCTCTACGAGCAGTACTTC
NA	TRBV11-2	TRBJ2-7	CASSPAGGLVYEQYF	TGTGCCAGCAGCCCAGCTGGGGGGTTGGTCTACGAGCAGTACTTC
NA	TRBV6-1	TRBJ1-1	CASSVHRTNTEAFF	TGTGCCAGCAGTGTCCACAGGACGAACACTGAAGCTTTCTTT
NA	TRBV6-4	TRBJ2-2	CASSDSEQAPGELFF	TGTGCCAGCAGTGACTCGGAACAGGCTCCCGGGGAGCTGTTTTTT
TRBD1	TRBV6-5	TRBJ2-7	CASSLDREPYEQYF	TGTGCCAGCAGCCTGGACAGGGAACCCTACGAGCAGTACTTC
NA	TRBV6-5	TRBJ1-1	CASSYARSTEAFF	TGTGCCAGCAGTTACGCCAGGTCCACTGAAGCTTTCTTT
NA	TRBV27	TRBJ2-7	CASSLLGRGAEQYF	TGTGCCAGCAGTTTATTGGGCAGGGGGGCCGAGCAGTACTTC
NA	TRBV15	TRBJ1-3	CATSRPRDTIYF	TGTGCCACCAGCAGACCCCGCGACACCATATATTTT
NA	TRBV28	TRBJ2-7	CASSLPGGVVEQYF	TGTGCCAGCAGTTTACCCGGGGGTGTTGTGGAGCAGTACTTC
NA	TRBV27	TRBJ2-1	CASKGGSIYNEQFF	TGTGCCAGCAAAGGCGGGTCCATATACAATGAGCAGTTCTTC
NA	TRBV5-6	TRBJ2-7	CASTPRHYEQYF	TGTGCCAGCACCCCTCGACACTACGAGCAGTACTTC
NA	TRBV28	TRBJ1-2	CASSPGGRYGYTF	TGTGCCAGCAGCCCCGGGGGGAGATATGGCTACACCTTC
TRBD1	TRBV11-2	TRBJ2-2	CASSLEGTGPTGELFF	TGTGCCAGCAGCTTAGAGGGGACAGGGCCAACCGGGGAGCTGTTTTTT
TRBD1	TRBV2	TRBJ1-6	CASSEQTGAKSPLHF	TGTGCCAGCAGTGAACAGACAGGGGCAAAATCACCCCTCCACTTT
TRBD2	TRBV6-6	TRBJ2-7	CASSYSPSGSNYEQYF	TGTGCCAGCAGTTACTCGCCTAGCGGAAGTAATTACGAGCAGTACTTC
TRBD1	TRBV9	TRBJ2-1	CASSADRGPYNEQFF	TGTGCCAGCAGCGCCGACAGGGGTCCGTACAATGAGCAGTTCTTC
NA	TRBV27	TRBJ1-2	CASSFLPPGGRGSQDTF	TGTGCCAGCAGTTTTTTGCCCCCGGGGGGGCGAGGCAGTCAGGACACCTTC